This T cell receptor beta chain is from a study of OX40 agonist ivuxolimab in advanced cancers. Study at large: Patient treatment consisted of intravenous ivuxolimab administration every 2 weeks at 0.01 to 10 mg/kg. The dose-escalation group included hepatocellular carcinoma, melanoma, renal cell carcinoma and head and neck cancer. Study-wide results and limits: At 0.1-3.0 mg/kg, partial responders had clonal expansion among the lowest observed. Researchers report that CD8+ T cells had, on average, more expanded clones than CD4+.

Profiled with immunoSEQ multiplex PCR; TCRdb holds only in-frame clones, not every one. The sample shows tens of thousands of clones, 88% of them seen only once. In its sample, this clone was seen once. The antigen is undetermined. This CDR3 comprises 13 residues. In germline, CDR1 is KGHSH, CDR2 LQKENI. The V end lost 6 bases, the J end lost 5 bases, and 10 bases lay between the germline ends. The sample here was CD4+ or CD8+ T cells sorted from blood, taken in a trial of the OX40 agonist ivuxolimab. J is TRBJ2-2 and V is TRBV18; possibly TRBD2 for D (6 bases). This sequence was found in an adult with an advanced solid tumor such as melanoma, head and neck, liver or kidney cancer. CDR3 bases: TGTGCCAGCTCGCGGGGACTGACCGGGGAGCTGTTTTTT. It codes for CASSRGLTGELFF.